A selection of T cell receptor beta chains follows, all from one sample in a study of blood T cells in healthy people across ages. TCRdb redid the calling of the 5' RACE reads with MiXCR, one entry per CDR3 protein. The table records hundreds of thousands of distinct CDR3 sequences, around 25% of them present only once. The data also belong to a second study, concerning T cells of mothers and their children.

Sequenced material: blood. The receptor set was obtained from a boy younger than 18 in good health. CDR3s include the opening cysteine and the closing phenylalanine or tryptophan. Fields, in order: J gene, D gene, V gene, clone size, CDR3 protein, CDR3 DNA. A D gene is named only where the DNA matches it firmly. Part of the rows lack a size; the others show once, few, many or a class for expanded clones.

j_call: TRBJ2-7
d_call: TRBD2
v_call: TRBV28
clone_size: .
cdr3_aa: CASRLRSSGRGYEQYF
cdr3_nt: TGTGCCAGCAGACTTCGTTCTAGCGGGAGAGGGTACGAGCAGTACTTC

j_call: TRBJ2-2
d_call: .
v_call: TRBV14
clone_size: .
cdr3_aa: CASSQDWAANTGELFF
cdr3_nt: TGTGCCAGCAGCCAAGATTGGGCGGCGAACACCGGGGAGCTGTTTTTT

j_call: TRBJ2-1
d_call: .
v_call: TRBV7-6
clone_size: .
cdr3_aa: CASSLALVGWNEQFF
cdr3_nt: TGTGCCAGCAGCTTAGCGCTAGTGGGCTGGAATGAGCAGTTCTTC

j_call: TRBJ2-3
d_call: .
v_call: TRBV10-3
clone_size: .
cdr3_aa: CAISEGGNTDTQYF
cdr3_nt: TGTGCCATCAGTGAGGGCGGGAACACAGATACGCAGTATTTT

j_call: TRBJ1-5
d_call: .
v_call: TRBV19
clone_size: few
cdr3_aa: CASSPQPDQPQHF
cdr3_nt: TGTGCCAGTAGTCCCCAGCCAGATCAGCCCCAGCATTTT

j_call: TRBJ2-7
d_call: .
v_call: TRBV7-9
clone_size: few
cdr3_aa: CASSSSVDTDNYEQYF
cdr3_nt: TGTGCCAGCAGCTCATCGGTGGATACAGATAACTACGAGCAGTACTTC

j_call: TRBJ2-1
d_call: .
v_call: TRBV12-3/TRBV12-4
clone_size: few
cdr3_aa: CASTPYLVGNEQFF
cdr3_nt: TGTGCCAGCACCCCTTACTTAGTGGGCAATGAGCAGTTCTTC

j_call: TRBJ1-2
d_call: .
v_call: TRBV7-9
clone_size: .
cdr3_aa: CASSPETYGYTF
cdr3_nt: TGTGCCAGCAGCCCCGAAACCTATGGCTACACCTTC

j_call: TRBJ2-1
d_call: .
v_call: TRBV27
clone_size: .
cdr3_aa: CASSPFGGTGRGQFF
cdr3_nt: TGTGCCAGCAGTCCCTTTGGGGGCACCGGTCGGGGACAGTTCTTC

j_call: TRBJ2-7
d_call: TRBD1
v_call: TRBV29-1
clone_size: once
cdr3_aa: CSAWDRVSYEQYF
cdr3_nt: TGCAGTGCCTGGGACAGGGTCTCCTACGAGCAGTACTTC

j_call: TRBJ2-5
d_call: .
v_call: TRBV29-1
clone_size: few
cdr3_aa: CSATPELLETQYF
cdr3_nt: TGCAGTGCGACTCCCGAACTATTGGAGACCCAGTACTTC